Shown below are 22 T cell receptor beta chains from a single sample sequenced in a study of T cells in Graves' hyperthyroidism and ophthalmopathy. RNA transcripts served as the template for amplifying TCR beta CDR3 regions. Initially, a first-round RT-PCR of the TCR CDR3 employed the HTBI primer set. TCRdb recomputed calls from the multiplex PCR reads with MiXCR, one row per CDR3 protein. The sample holds a few hundred thousand distinct CDR3 sequences; approximately 14% are singletons and the top ten take over 12%. The sequencing sample was made of blood. These receptors were obtained from a woman aged 18 to 35 with Graves' hyperthyroidism.

This sequence joins TRBV18 and TRBJ2-1, with 10 bases that match TRBD2. Germline CDR1 and CDR2: KGHSH and LQKENI. V dropped 6 bases and J dropped 6; count of bases not matched to a gene: 11. The CDR3 runs 16 residues. The CDR3 nucleotides read TGTGCCAGCTCCCCCACGAGCGGGGGGGTCCGCAATGAGCAGTTCTTC. It specifies CASSPTSGGVRNEQFF.

Notes on this clonotype: At one end, the junction sequence differs from germline, possibly due to a read error. The genes are TRBV28 and TRBJ1-1; 7 positions match TRBD1. This CDR3 is 14 amino acids long. Germline CDR1 MDHEN, CDR2 SYDVKM. The CDR3 coding sequence is TGTGCCAGCAGTGAGACGACAGGGAACACTAAAGCTTTCTTT. It yields the protein CASSETTGNTKAFF.

This chain joins TRBV25-1 and TRBJ2-1; 9 positions match TRBD1. The germline gives CDR1 MGHDK, CDR2 SYGVNS. The V and J ends lost 4 bases and 10 bases, in that order; junction bases with no gene match: 23. The CDR3 is 19 amino acids. The CDR3 loop is CASSGTGTGFVRRADEQFF. The DNA for the CDR3 is TGTGCCAGCAGTGGAACCGGGACAGGGTTTGTTCGGCGAGCAGACGAGCAGTTCTTC.

The J gene is TRBJ2-3, the V gene TRBV9; 14 bases align to TRBD2. V lost 3 bases to trimming and J lost 1 base; unmatched junction nucleotides: 13. CDR3 length equals 20 residues. Germline CDR1 SGDLS, CDR2 YYNGEE. As DNA, the CDR3 is TGTGCCAGCAGCGAGGGATCTCCGGGACTAGCGGGAGATGGCACAGATACGCAGTATTTT. Its translation: CASSEGSPGLAGDGTDTQYF.

This clonotype was observed at least ten times. The V and J genes are TRBV12-3 or TRBV12-4 and TRBJ1-5, with 7 nucleotides matching TRBD1. Trimming at V came to 5 bases and at J to 1 base, leaving 8 bases not matched to a gene. The CDR3 is 16 amino acids. CDR3 region: CASSPRGLGSNQPQHF. The DNA of the CDR3 is TGTGCCAGCAGTCCGAGGGGGCTCGGGAGCAATCAGCCCCAGCATTTT.

CDR3 DNA sequence: TGTGCCAGCAGCTTTGGCCCCTCACCCCTCCACTTT. As protein: CASSFGPSPLHF. The V gene is TRBV7-9, the J gene TRBJ1-6; D unclear. This CDR3 has 12 amino acids. Trimming pared 3 bases from V and 10 bases from J, leaving 7 bases between. Looked up from germline, CDR1 is SEHNR and CDR2 is FQNEAQ (reference sequence).

The chain recombines TRBV15 with TRBJ1-2; D unresolved. The CDR3 totals 15 residues. V gave up 0 bases and J gave up 7 bases, with 15 bases separating them. Germline values: CDR1 LNHNV, CDR2 YYDKDF (reference sequence). The CDR3 region is CATSRDSGMTGGYTF. CDR3 in DNA: TGTGCCACCAGCAGAGATTCCGGAATGACGGGTGGCTACACCTTC. Full variable domain (missing parts from reference TRBV15 and TRBJ1-2): DAMVIQNPRYQVTQFGKPVTLSCSQTLNHNVMYWYQQKSSQAPKLLFHYYDKDFNNEADTPDNFQSRRPNTSFCFLDIRSPGLGDTAMYLCATSRDSGMTGGYTFGSGTRLTVV.

This clonotype was recorded many times. The genes are TRBV24-1 and TRBJ2-5; 10 bases align to TRBD1. CDR3 length equals 14 residues. Germline trimming cut 7 bases from V and 5 bases from J; bases unmatched to any gene: 6. Germline CDR1 reads KGHDR; CDR2 reads SFDVKD. The CDR3 reads CATRGQGMGETQYF. The CDR3 nucleotides are TGTGCCACCAGGGGACAGGGGATGGGTGAGACCCAGTACTTC.

At least ten counts were recorded for this clonotype. The J gene is TRBJ1-1, the V gene TRBV6-2 or TRBV6-3; no firm D call. Trimming removed 5 bases at V and 3 bases at J, with 13 bases between. The CDR3 consists of 14 residues. Germline-derived CDR1 and CDR2 are MNHEY and SVGEGT. CDR3 DNA sequence: TGTGCCAGCAGTAAACCAGGTATTCACACTGAAGCTTTCTTT. Residues: CASSKPGIHTEAFF.

In this sample, this clonotype turned up a few times. The gene calls are TRBV5-4 and TRBJ1-1; TRBD1 aligns across 8 bases. The CDR3 loop spans 15 amino acids. Losses at the gene ends were 4 bases for V and 1 base for J; bases not matched to a gene: 6. CDR1 is SGHNT, CDR2 YYREEE, per germline (reference sequence). CDR3 DNA: TGTGCCAGCAGCCCTGACAGGGGTCGGAACACTGAAGCTTTCTTT. Protein sequence: CASSPDRGRNTEAFF.

V gene TRBV19 combines with J gene TRBJ1-3, with D hard to call. Germline-derived CDR1 and CDR2 are LNHDA and SQIVND (reference sequence). The CDR3 sequence is 13 residues long. V was shortened by 3 bases and J by 0 bases, with 3 bases between the two germline ends. In nucleotides, the CDR3 is TGTGCCAGTAGTATGGGCTCTGGAAACACCATATATTTT. Protein: CASSMGSGNTIYF.

A word on this clonotype: A single base separates this from a much larger clone, so it may be a read error. This chain connects TRBV7-9 to TRBJ1-1; no definite D call. Germline V lookup: CDR1 SEHNR, CDR2 FQNEAQ (reference sequence). CDR3 length equals 15 residues. The CDR3 here is CASSLTQIMNTGAFF. CDR3 DNA sequence: TGTGCCAGCAGCTTAACACAGATAATGAACACTGGAGCTTTCTTT. Full variable domain (missing parts from reference TRBV7-9 and TRBJ1-1): DTGVSQNPRHKITKRGQNVTFRCDPISEHNRLYWYRQTLGQGPEFLTYFQNEAQLEKSRLLSDRFSAERPKGSFSTLEIQRTEQGDSAMYLCASSLTQIMNTGAFFGQGTRLTVV.

This clonotype was detected ten times or more. The J gene is TRBJ2-1, the V gene TRBV10-1; weak D call: TRBD2 (6 bases). The CDR3 sequence is 15 residues long. Between the trimmed V and J ends, which lost 3 bases and 10 bases, there was a span of 19 bases. Germline assignment: CDR1 WNHNN and CDR2 SYGVQD (reference sequence). CDR3 region: CASSDGTSRPWEQFF. CDR3 coding DNA: TGCGCCAGCAGTGATGGGACTTCCCGCCCCTGGGAGCAGTTCTTC.

This clonotype appeared many times. The V gene is TRBV12-3 or TRBV12-4, the J gene TRBJ2-7; TRBD1 agrees at 7 bases. Trimming cost V 5 bases and J 1 base; bases outside gene matches: 5. CDR3 length: 14 amino acids. CDR3 in DNA: TGTGCCAGCAGTCTCGGGACAGTTTCCTACGAGCAGTACTTC. Its translation is CASSLGTVSYEQYF.

This clonotype was observed a few times. This chain connects TRBV4-1 to TRBJ2-5; D is perhaps TRBD2 (8 bases). There are 16 residues in the CDR3. Trimming left V 5 bases short and J 5 bases short, with 21 bases between. Germline values: CDR1 MGHRA, CDR2 YSYEKL. This CDR3 is CASSSLLAGTAETQYF. CDR3 coding DNA: TGCGCCAGCAGCTCACTATTAGCGGGGACAGCGGAGACCCAGTACTTC.

The chain couples TRBV5-1 to TRBJ2-2; the D gene is possibly TRBD2 (6 bases). The CDR3 length is 15 residues. V gave up 1 base and J gave up 6 bases, with 13 bases separating them. Germline V gene lookup returns CDR1 SGHRS and CDR2 YFSETQ. CDR3 DNA: TGCGCCAGCAGCTTGCTCGGGGGTGAGGCCGGGGAGCTGTTTTTT. It is translated as CASSLLGGEAGELFF.

This clonotype appeared many times. This rearrangement joins TRBV25-1 to TRBJ1-6, with TRBD1 as a possible D gene (6 bases). Trimming removed 10 bases from V and 10 bases from J, with 17 bases in between. Germline CDR1 reads MGHDK; CDR2 reads SYGVNS. CDR3 length equals 13 residues. CDR3 in DNA: TGTGCCACCATGGAGGGGGACGGCTCACCCCTCCACTTT. This codes for CATMEGDGSPLHF. The full variable domain, rest sourced from reference TRBV25-1 and TRBJ1-6, is EADIYQTPRYLVIGTGKKITLECSQTMGHDKMYWYQQDPGMELHLIHYSYGVNSTEKGDLSSESTVSRIRTEHFPLTLESARPSHTSQYLCATMEGDGSPLHFGNGTRLTVT.

This clonotype was counted only a few times. The chain links TRBV4-1 to TRBJ2-2, with D maybe TRBD2 (7 bases). The germline V gene has CDR1 MGHRA and CDR2 YSYEKL. This CDR3 spans 15 amino acids. Trimming stripped 5 bases from V and 6 bases from J, with 16 bases between. The CDR3 reads CASSLRGGAPGELFF. In DNA form, the CDR3 reads TGCGCCAGCAGCTTAAGGGGGGGCGCCCCCGGGGAGCTGTTTTTT.

The gene calls are TRBV4-3 and TRBJ2-2, with 8 positions matching TRBD1. V gave up 2 bases and J gave up 8 bases; unmatched junction bases: 13. This CDR3 comprises 17 residues. CDR1 is LGHNA and CDR2 is YSLEER in the germline V gene. The CDR3 DNA is TGCGCCAGCAGCCAATCGGTGACAGGGGACTCTGCGGGGGAGCTGTTTTTT. Protein sequence: CASSQSVTGDSAGELFF.

Ten or more counts support this clonotype. J is TRBJ1-2 and V is TRBV18; 7 nucleotides match TRBD1. V shed 1 base, J shed 6 bases, and the junction held 2 bases outside the gene matches. CDR1 is KGHSH, CDR2 LQKENI, per germline. The CDR3 contains 13 residues. The CDR3: CASSPRDRHGYTF. The CDR3 DNA follows: TGTGCCAGCTCACCACGGGACAGACATGGCTACACCTTC. The full variable domain, with the rest looked up from reference TRBV18 and TRBJ1-2, is NAGVMQNPRHLVRRRGQEARLRCSPMKGHSHVYWYRQLPEEGLKFMVYLQKENIIDESGMPKERFSAEFPKEGPSILRIQQVVRGDSAAYFCASSPRDRHGYTFGSGTRLTVV.

This clonotype was detected a few times. The V call is TRBV10-3, the J call TRBJ1-1; perhaps TRBD1 as D (5 bases). CDR3 size: 15 residues. Germline V gene data show CDR1 as ENHRY and CDR2 as SYGVKD. The V end lost 3 bases, the J end lost 0 bases, and 11 bases lay between the germline ends. The CDR3 is CAISDSRQMNTEAFF. CDR3 coding DNA: TGTGCCATCAGTGATTCAAGACAGATGAACACTGAAGCTTTCTTT.

This clonotype was counted between two and nine times. This chain joins TRBV4-1 and TRBJ2-1; D gene ambiguous. The germline V gene encodes CDR1 MGHRA and CDR2 YSYEKL. The CDR3 runs 15 residues. Trimming stripped 5 bases from V and 5 bases from J, with 16 bases between. The CDR3 DNA reads as TGCGCCAGCAGCAAACACTTGGGCTCGGACAATGAGCAGTTCTTC. Residues: CASSKHLGSDNEQFF.